These 21 T cell receptor beta chains came from one sample sequenced in a study of shared clonotypes between healthy human individuals. Libraries were prepared by immunoSEQ multiplex PCR; TCRdb keeps only in-frame clonotypes and omits some of them. The data contain roughly 2.5 million clones, about 92% of them singletons. Sequenced material: naive CD4+ T cells sorted from blood. Subset specified: CD45RA+ positively selected. These receptor sequences come from a man aged 18-30 years in good health.

This clone was seen only once. The chain couples TRBV6-1 to TRBJ2-7, with D unresolved. Germline lookup yields CDR1 MNHNS and CDR2 SASEGT. This CDR3 comprises 14 residues. The V and J ends lost 4 bases and 3 bases respectively, with 13 bases between them. CDR3 nucleotide sequence: TGTGCCAGCAGTGGACCCGGCCTAGGCTACGAGCAGTACTTC. Translated: CASSGPGLGYEQYF.

The CDR3 DNA reads TGTGCCAGCACAGGGGACACCTACGAGCAGTACTTC. Translated: CASTGDTYEQYF. This chain joins TRBV6-1 and TRBJ2-7; D perhaps matches TRBD1 (6 bases). V was shortened by 7 bases and J by 2 bases, with 9 bases between the two germline ends. CDR1 and CDR2 (germline): MNHNS, SASEGT. There are 12 residues in the CDR3.

The chain employs TRBV18 and TRBJ2-3, with D possibly TRBD2 on 6 matching bases. The CDR3 is 14 amino acids. Trimming shortened V by 4 bases and J by 1 base, and 9 bases separated the two germline ends. Germline CDR1 KGHSH, CDR2 LQKENI. In nucleotides, the CDR3 is TGTGCCAGCTCACTAGCGGCGGGCACAGATACGCAGTATTTT. Its translation is CASSLAAGTDTQYF.

This chain links TRBV9 with TRBJ2-5, with a weak D call TRBD2 (6 bases). V lost 4 bases to trimming and J lost 4 bases, with 14 bases between them. Germline V gives CDR1 SGDLS, CDR2 YYNGEE. The CDR3 is 14 residues long. CDR3 residues: CASSPHRRGETQYF. The CDR3 DNA sequence: TGTGCCAGCAGCCCTCATCGGAGGGGAGAGACCCAGTACTTC.

The chain couples TRBV5-4 to TRBJ2-7; the match to TRBD1 covers 7 bases. The CDR3 is 14 amino acids. Germline V gene data show CDR1 as SGHNT and CDR2 as YYREEE (reference sequence). After removal of 4 bases from V and 0 bases from J, the junction contained 4 bases not matched to a gene. CDR3 in DNA: TGTGCCAGCAGCCCCGGGACAGACTCCTACGAGCAGTACTTC. Its protein product is CASSPGTDSYEQYF.

The chain combines TRBV7-8 with TRBJ2-3, with D possibly being TRBD1 (6 bases). V gave up 3 bases and J gave up 2 bases, with 12 bases separating them. The CDR3 loop spans 15 amino acids. CDR1 is SGHVS and CDR2 is FQNEAQ in the germline V gene. The CDR3 is CASSFSDRYTDTQYF. CDR3 in DNA: TGTGCCAGCAGCTTCTCGGACAGATACACAGATACGCAGTATTTT.

The chain has TRBV6-1 and TRBJ2-5; D is unresolved. This CDR3 is built from 14 residues. The V gene's germline CDR1 is MNHNS and CDR2 SASEGT. V shed 4 bases and J shed 5 bases, with 14 bases lying between them. CDR3 in amino acids: CASSGGLLSETQYF. CDR3 bases: TGTGCCAGCAGTGGGGGATTGCTTTCGGAGACCCAGTACTTC.

The rearrangement uses TRBV20-1 and TRBJ2-5; possible D gene TRBD1, 6 bases. The CDR3 spans 11 residues. Trimming stripped 4 bases from V and 5 bases from J, with 8 bases between. Per germline, CDR1 DFQATT and CDR2 SNEGSKA (reference sequence). The CDR3 DNA follows: TGCAGTGCTACAGGGGTGGAGACCCAGTACTTC. Translation gives CSATGVETQYF.

The chain uses TRBV7-2 and TRBJ2-3; TRBD2 agrees at 7 bases. The J segment lost 5 bases and the V segment lost 1 base, leaving 6 bases of the junction unmatched. CDR1 and CDR2 from the germline V gene are SGHTA and FQGNSA. The length of the CDR3 is 15 residues. The CDR3 nucleotides are TGTGCCAGCAGCTTAGGTCTAGCGGCTCGAGATACGCAGTATTTT. Its protein product is CASSLGLAARDTQYF.

J is TRBJ2-3 and V is TRBV13; 14 bases agree with TRBD2. The CDR3 has 18 amino acids. Germline CDR1 and CDR2: PRHDT and FYEKMQ (reference sequence). The J segment lost 4 bases and the V segment lost 3 bases, leaving 9 bases of the junction unmatched. CDR3 protein: CASSFMRLAGGRSDTQYF. Written as DNA, the CDR3 is TGTGCCAGCAGCTTCATGAGACTAGCGGGGGGGCGGTCAGATACGCAGTATTTT.

This clone was seen only a few times. The chain links TRBV5-1 to TRBJ2-7; a weak D match, TRBD1 (6 bases). The CDR3 runs 14 residues. Germline loops: CDR1 SGHRS, CDR2 YFSETQ. V was shortened by 4 bases and J by 6 bases, with 17 bases between the two germline ends. CDR3 protein: CASSARDKPSEQYF. The CDR3 DNA follows: TGCGCCAGCAGCGCGAGGGACAAACCAAGCGAGCAGTACTTC.

This clone was detected once. The V gene is TRBV29-1, the J gene TRBJ2-2; 7 nucleotides align to TRBD1. This CDR3 region has 14 residues. With 0 bases clipped from V and 6 bases from J, the junction kept 4 bases outside the gene matches. Looked up from germline, CDR1 is SQVTM and CDR2 is ANQGSEA. The DNA of the CDR3 is TGCAGCGTTGAAGAGAGCCAGGGGGCCGGGGAGCTGTTTTTT. Amino acid sequence: CSVEESQGAGELFF.

CDR3 region: CASSGGTGPNTEAFF. In nucleotides, the CDR3 is TGCGCCAGCAGCGGAGGCACAGGCCCCAACACTGAAGCTTTCTTT. The chain employs TRBV5-1 and TRBJ1-1; D might be TRBD1 (5 bases). V was pared by 4 bases and J by 2 bases, with 15 bases between. The V gene's germline CDR1 is SGHRS and CDR2 YFSETQ. The CDR3 is 15 amino acids.

This rearrangement joins TRBV28 to TRBJ1-2; D perhaps matches TRBD1 (6 bases). Deletions cut 4 bases from V and 7 bases from J, with 16 bases between. The CDR3 contains 14 residues. The germline CDR1 and CDR2 sequences are MDHEN and SYDVKM. CDR3 DNA: TGTGCCAGCAGTTCCTTTGGGACATTGGGTGGCTACACCTTC. Its translation is CASSSFGTLGGYTF.

The chain has TRBV10-3 and TRBJ2-7; the match to TRBD2 covers 8 bases. J was trimmed by 4 bases and V by 5 bases; bases with no gene match: 7. CDR1 and CDR2 (germline): ENHRY, SYGVKD. This CDR3 is 14 amino acids long. The CDR3 region has the DNA TGTGCCATCAGTTCCGGGACTAGGCAGTACGAGCAGTACTTC. It specifies CAISSGTRQYEQYF.

The chain recombines TRBV5-1 with TRBJ2-5, with 9 bases that match TRBD1. The germline V gene has CDR1 SGHRS and CDR2 YFSETQ. This CDR3 comprises 16 residues. V lost 4 bases, J lost 0 bases, and 7 bases stayed unmatched. The CDR3 here is CASSLNGQGHQETQYF. Here the CDR3 DNA reads TGCGCCAGCAGCCTGAACGGACAGGGGCACCAAGAGACCCAGTACTTC.

On this clone: The sample carries other DNA sequences with the same CDR3. The rearrangement uses TRBV7-2 and TRBJ1-5, with TRBD1 matching over 8 bases. The V gene's germline CDR1 is SGHTA and CDR2 FQGNSA. The V gene end was trimmed by 5 bases and the J gene end by 5 bases; junction bases not matched to a gene: 5. This CDR3 has 14 residues. This CDR3 is CASSLGQGYQPQHF. DNA for the CDR3: TGTGCCAGCAGCCTCGGACAGGGTTATCAGCCCCAGCATTTT.

The rearrangement joins TRBV11-1 to TRBJ2-5, with D perhaps matching TRBD1 or TRBD2 (5 bases each). Trimming left V 6 bases short and J 5 bases short, with 22 bases between. The CDR3 runs 16 residues. Germline values: CDR1 SGHAT, CDR2 FQDESV (reference sequence). The CDR3 spells CASSTGGARGAETQYF. The CDR3 DNA reads as TGTGCCAGCAGTACGGGTGGGGCAAGGGGAGCGGAGACCCAGTACTTC.

J is TRBJ2-7 and V is TRBV10-3; no reliable D call. V was pared by 8 bases and J by 1 base, with 9 bases between. Germline V gene sequence: CDR1 ENHRY, CDR2 SYGVKD. The CDR3 has 12 amino acids. The CDR3 nucleotides read TGTGCCATCTGTCCGGAGTCCTACGAGCAGTACTTC. As protein: CAICPESYEQYF.

This rearrangement joins TRBV6-4 to TRBJ1-3; 9 nucleotides match TRBD1. Germline CDR1 reads MRHNA; CDR2 reads SNTAGT. CDR3 length: 16 residues. Losses at the gene ends were 8 bases for V and 3 bases for J; bases not matched to a gene: 11. CDR3: CASSNGQGNSGNTIYF. In nucleotides, the CDR3 is TGTGCCAGCTCCAACGGACAGGGGAACAGTGGAAACACCATATATTTT.

The chain uses TRBV11-1 and TRBJ2-7, with 7 bases lining up with TRBD1. With V trimmed by 5 bases and J by 1 base, 8 bases remained unmatched. Germline-derived CDR1 and CDR2 are SGHAT and FQDESV (reference sequence). The length of the CDR3 is 15 residues. The CDR3, as DNA: TGTGCCAGCAGCCCAGGGACAGATGCTTCCTACGAGCAGTACTTC. Protein product: CASSPGTDASYEQYF.